A selection of T cell receptor beta chains follows, all from one sample in a study of cytomegalovirus exposure and HLA in healthy donors. Sequencing used immunoSEQ multiplex PCR; TCRdb keeps in-frame clones, though not all of them. The sample has 65,000 or so clones, about 94% seen once. Sequenced input: PBMCs. The receptor source for this set is a man in his late teens or twenties in good health and CMV-seropositive. Both conserved end residues are part of each CDR3. Fields, in order: CDR3 length, J gene, D gene, V gene, clone size, CDR3 protein, CDR3 DNA. The D gene is left open where the match is weak. Where a row states a size, it is once, few, many or the class of an expanded clone; other rows omit it.

CDR3 length: 17; J gene: TRBJ1-2; D gene: TRBD1; V gene: TRBV28; clone size: .; CDR3 protein: CASSFIGGDRESYGYTF; CDR3 DNA: TGTGCCAGCAGTTTTATCGGGGGGGACAGGGAATCATATGGCTACACCTTC
CDR3 length: 13; J gene: TRBJ2-7; D gene: .; V gene: TRBV4-2; clone size: .; CDR3 protein: CASSQPGDYEQYF; CDR3 DNA: TGTGCCAGCAGCCAGCCGGGGGACTACGAGCAGTACTTC
CDR3 length: 15; J gene: TRBJ2-1; D gene: TRBD2; V gene: TRBV27; clone size: .; CDR3 protein: CASSRGTSGYNEQFF; CDR3 DNA: TGTGCCAGCAGTCGCGGGACTAGCGGCTACAATGAGCAGTTCTTC
CDR3 length: 13; J gene: TRBJ1-1; D gene: TRBD1; V gene: TRBV12-5; clone size: .; CDR3 protein: CASGLGTVTEAFF; CDR3 DNA: TGTGCTAGTGGTCTCGGGACAGTCACTGAAGCTTTCTTT
CDR3 length: 16; J gene: TRBJ2-5; D gene: .; V gene: TRBV27; clone size: .; CDR3 protein: CASSLSPLAVEETQYF; CDR3 DNA: TGTGCCAGCAGTTTATCCCCTTTAGCGGTCGAAGAGACCCAGTACTTC
CDR3 length: 13; J gene: TRBJ2-7; D gene: .; V gene: TRBV7-8; clone size: .; CDR3 protein: CASGERNLYEQYF; CDR3 DNA: TGTGCCAGCGGGGAGCGGAACCTTTACGAGCAGTACTTC
CDR3 length: 12; J gene: TRBJ2-7; D gene: .; V gene: TRBV6-6; clone size: .; CDR3 protein: CASSQSRGEQYF; CDR3 DNA: TGTGCCAGCAGCCAAAGTCGGGGCGAGCAGTACTTC
CDR3 length: 12; J gene: TRBJ1-4; D gene: .; V gene: TRBV2; clone size: .; CDR3 protein: CASSERREKLFF; CDR3 DNA: TGTGCCAGCAGTGAACGGCGGGAAAAACTGTTTTTT
CDR3 length: 15; J gene: TRBJ2-7; D gene: .; V gene: TRBV27; clone size: once; CDR3 protein: CASSFGPSGDYEQYF; CDR3 DNA: TGTGCCAGCAGTTTCGGTCCCAGCGGAGACTACGAGCAGTACTTC
CDR3 length: 17; J gene: TRBJ2-3; D gene: TRBD2; V gene: TRBV7-9; clone size: .; CDR3 protein: CASSFRLAGGRTDTQYF; CDR3 DNA: TGTGCCAGCAGCTTCCGACTAGCGGGGGGCCGGACAGATACGCAGTATTTT
CDR3 length: 13; J gene: TRBJ2-1; D gene: TRBD1; V gene: TRBV27; clone size: .; CDR3 protein: CASSMGTDNEQFF; CDR3 DNA: TGTGCCAGCAGTATGGGGACAGACAATGAGCAGTTCTTC
CDR3 length: 13; J gene: TRBJ2-7; D gene: TRBD2; V gene: TRBV5-4; clone size: .; CDR3 protein: CAAGDSSDYEQYF; CDR3 DNA: TGTGCCGCGGGGGACTCATCGGACTACGAGCAGTACTTC
CDR3 length: 13; J gene: TRBJ2-2; D gene: .; V gene: TRBV9; clone size: .; CDR3 protein: CASSVYDTGELFF; CDR3 DNA: TGTGCCAGCAGCGTATATGACACCGGGGAGCTGTTTTTT
CDR3 length: 15; J gene: TRBJ2-5; D gene: .; V gene: TRBV28; clone size: .; CDR3 protein: CASSYPLPSKETQYF; CDR3 DNA: TGTGCCAGCAGTTACCCGCTTCCGAGCAAGGAGACCCAGTACTTC
CDR3 length: 14; J gene: TRBJ1-3; D gene: TRBD1; V gene: TRBV10-3; clone size: .; CDR3 protein: CAISEQGPGNTIYF; CDR3 DNA: TGTGCCATCAGTGAACAGGGGCCTGGAAACACCATATATTTT
CDR3 length: 13; J gene: TRBJ2-3; D gene: .; V gene: TRBV5-6; clone size: .; CDR3 protein: CASSLLEGDTQYF; CDR3 DNA: TGTGCCAGCAGCTTGCTTGAGGGAGATACGCAGTATTTT
CDR3 length: 14; J gene: TRBJ1-2; D gene: .; V gene: TRBV19; clone size: .; CDR3 protein: CASTRTWETFGYTF; CDR3 DNA: TGTGCCAGTACCCGGACATGGGAAACTTTTGGCTACACCTTC
CDR3 length: 21; J gene: TRBJ2-1; D gene: .; V gene: TRBV2; clone size: .; CDR3 protein: CASSEALLKTGRLGEGNEQFF; CDR3 DNA: TGTGCCAGCAGTGAAGCCCTCCTAAAGACAGGACGACTTGGCGAGGGCAATGAGCAGTTCTTC
CDR3 length: 13; J gene: TRBJ1-4; D gene: .; V gene: TRBV4-3; clone size: .; CDR3 protein: CASSRDTDEKLFF; CDR3 DNA: TGCGCCAGCAGCCGCGACACGGATGAAAAACTGTTTTTT
CDR3 length: 12; J gene: TRBJ1-2; D gene: TRBD1; V gene: TRBV7-2; clone size: .; CDR3 protein: CASRGQGIGYTF; CDR3 DNA: TGTGCCAGCAGGGGACAGGGTATCGGCTACACCTTC
CDR3 length: 14; J gene: TRBJ1-6; D gene: .; V gene: TRBV28; clone size: .; CDR3 protein: CASSLYSNNSPLHF; CDR3 DNA: TGTGCCAGCAGTTTATACAGCAACAATTCACCCCTCCACTTT
CDR3 length: 16; J gene: TRBJ1-2; D gene: .; V gene: TRBV5-4; clone size: .; CDR3 protein: CASSLGGQRANYGYTF; CDR3 DNA: TGTGCCAGCAGCCTTGGAGGGCAGCGGGCGAACTATGGCTACACCTTC
CDR3 length: 15; J gene: TRBJ2-7; D gene: TRBD1; V gene: TRBV15; clone size: .; CDR3 protein: CATSREADRGREQYF; CDR3 DNA: TGTGCCACCAGCAGAGAAGCCGACAGGGGGCGGGAGCAGTACTTC
CDR3 length: 14; J gene: TRBJ1-1; D gene: .; V gene: TRBV19; clone size: once; CDR3 protein: CASKRFTTNTEAFF; CDR3 DNA: TGTGCCAGTAAGCGGTTTACTACCAACACTGAAGCTTTCTTT
CDR3 length: 13; J gene: TRBJ2-7; D gene: .; V gene: TRBV10-2; clone size: .; CDR3 protein: CASSVSRSNEQYF; CDR3 DNA: TGCGCCAGCAGTGTGTCTCGATCTAACGAGCAGTACTTC
CDR3 length: 13; J gene: TRBJ2-5; D gene: .; V gene: TRBV19; clone size: .; CDR3 protein: CASAVNLLGTQYF; CDR3 DNA: TGTGCCAGTGCCGTAAACTTGCTCGGGACCCAGTACTTC
CDR3 length: 18; J gene: TRBJ2-2; D gene: TRBD2; V gene: TRBV7-9; clone size: .; CDR3 protein: CASSLGGLAGVRTGELFF; CDR3 DNA: TGTGCCAGCAGCTTAGGTGGACTAGCGGGAGTGCGCACCGGGGAGCTGTTTTTT
CDR3 length: 16; J gene: TRBJ1-5; D gene: .; V gene: TRBV19; clone size: few; CDR3 protein: CASDSKGFISNQPQHF; CDR3 DNA: TGCGCTTCGGACAGTAAAGGCTTCATTAGCAATCAGCCCCAGCATTTT
CDR3 length: 17; J gene: TRBJ2-5; D gene: TRBD1; V gene: TRBV19; clone size: once; CDR3 protein: CASSKSNLKTGYETQYF; CDR3 DNA: TGTGCCAGTAGTAAATCCAACCTGAAGACAGGGTACGAGACCCAGTACTTC
CDR3 length: 12; J gene: TRBJ2-7; D gene: .; V gene: TRBV27; clone size: .; CDR3 protein: CASNGVDGEQYF; CDR3 DNA: TGTGCCAGTAATGGTGTCGACGGGGAGCAGTACTTC
CDR3 length: 16; J gene: TRBJ1-3; D gene: .; V gene: TRBV7-8; clone size: .; CDR3 protein: CASSLGSGISGNTIYF; CDR3 DNA: TGTGCCAGCAGCTTAGGGTCGGGGATCTCTGGAAACACCATATATTTT
CDR3 length: 16; J gene: TRBJ2-3; D gene: .; V gene: TRBV2; clone size: .; CDR3 protein: CASSPARGGNTDTQYF; CDR3 DNA: TGTGCCAGCAGCCCTGCGCGTGGGGGCAACACAGATACGCAGTATTTT
CDR3 length: 16; J gene: TRBJ2-2; D gene: TRBD1; V gene: TRBV28; clone size: .; CDR3 protein: CASSHYWDRGTGELFF; CDR3 DNA: TGTGCCAGCAGTCACTACTGGGACAGGGGAACCGGGGAGCTGTTTTTT
CDR3 length: 14; J gene: TRBJ1-2; D gene: .; V gene: TRBV19; clone size: .; CDR3 protein: CASSIQSENYGYTF; CDR3 DNA: TGTGCCAGTAGTATACAGTCAGAAAACTATGGCTACACCTTC
CDR3 length: 11; J gene: TRBJ2-3; D gene: TRBD2; V gene: TRBV7-2; clone size: .; CDR3 protein: CLAGGTDTQYF; CDR3 DNA: TGTCTGGCGGGAGGCACAGATACGCAGTATTTT
CDR3 length: 13; J gene: TRBJ1-5; D gene: .; V gene: TRBV30; clone size: .; CDR3 protein: CAWSVPGFKPQHF; CDR3 DNA: TGTGCCTGGAGTGTACCAGGGTTCAAGCCCCAGCATTTT
CDR3 length: 15; J gene: TRBJ1-4; D gene: .; V gene: TRBV6-1; clone size: few; CDR3 protein: CASSSQGITNEKLFF; CDR3 DNA: TGTGCCAGCAGTTCTCAGGGGATTACTAATGAAAAACTGTTTTTT
CDR3 length: 16; J gene: TRBJ1-6; D gene: .; V gene: TRBV18; clone size: .; CDR3 protein: CASSPPSGAYNSPLHF; CDR3 DNA: TGTGCCAGCTCACCACCATCAGGGGCGTATAATTCACCCCTCCACTTT
CDR3 length: 14; J gene: TRBJ2-1; D gene: .; V gene: TRBV18; clone size: once; CDR3 protein: CASSLRHSGNEQFF; CDR3 DNA: TGTGCCAGCTCACTTCGACACTCTGGCAATGAGCAGTTCTTC
CDR3 length: 16; J gene: TRBJ2-2; D gene: TRBD2; V gene: TRBV19; clone size: .; CDR3 protein: CASSAGTSGWTGELFF; CDR3 DNA: TGTGCCAGTAGTGCGGGGACTAGCGGGTGGACCGGGGAGCTGTTTTTT
CDR3 length: 15; J gene: TRBJ2-2; D gene: TRBD1; V gene: TRBV6-5; clone size: .; CDR3 protein: CASRGDRTNTGELFF; CDR3 DNA: TGTGCCAGCAGAGGGGACAGGACGAACACCGGGGAGCTGTTTTTT
CDR3 length: 15; J gene: TRBJ1-6; D gene: .; V gene: TRBV9; clone size: .; CDR3 protein: CASRPADGINSPLHF; CDR3 DNA: TGTGCCAGCAGGCCTGCTGACGGGATTAATTCACCCCTCCACTTT
CDR3 length: 14; J gene: TRBJ2-1; D gene: .; V gene: TRBV28; clone size: .; CDR3 protein: CASSRTDSYNEQFF; CDR3 DNA: TGTGCCAGCAGTAGGACAGACTCCTACAATGAGCAGTTCTTC
CDR3 length: 13; J gene: TRBJ1-1; D gene: .; V gene: TRBV7-9; clone size: .; CDR3 protein: CASSLLWGEEAFF; CDR3 DNA: TGTGCCAGCAGCTTACTGTGGGGGGAGGAAGCTTTCTTT
CDR3 length: 15; J gene: TRBJ1-2; D gene: TRBD1; V gene: TRBV9; clone size: once; CDR3 protein: CASSVGQGGNYGYTF; CDR3 DNA: TGTGCCAGCAGCGTAGGACAGGGCGGAAACTATGGCTACACCTTC
CDR3 length: 13; J gene: TRBJ1-4; D gene: .; V gene: TRBV30; clone size: .; CDR3 protein: CASSRTLEEKLFF; CDR3 DNA: TGTGCCTCGTCCCGGACATTGGAAGAAAAACTGTTTTTT
CDR3 length: 15; J gene: TRBJ2-2; D gene: .; V gene: TRBV5-1; clone size: .; CDR3 protein: CASTSWSSYTGELFF; CDR3 DNA: TGCGCCAGCACCTCGTGGAGCTCCTACACCGGGGAGCTGTTTTTT
CDR3 length: 15; J gene: TRBJ1-5; D gene: TRBD1; V gene: TRBV4-1; clone size: .; CDR3 protein: CASSQVQGADQPQHF; CDR3 DNA: TGCGCCAGCAGCCAAGTACAGGGGGCCGATCAGCCCCAGCATTTT
CDR3 length: 17; J gene: TRBJ2-2; D gene: TRBD1; V gene: TRBV7-8; clone size: once; CDR3 protein: CASSPLPGQGGTGELFF; CDR3 DNA: TGTGCCAGCAGCCCCCTCCCGGGACAGGGGGGGACCGGGGAGCTGTTTTTT